This T cell receptor (beta chain) was profiled in a study of blood T cell repertoires in COVID-19. Study in general: Whether acute or convalescent, the COVID-19 samples came from the United States, Italy and Spain. T cells, B-cell-depleted T cells, or PBMCs provided the cDNA or gDNA that served as material.

Authors' data handling: The assay estimated nucleated cells by amplifying reference gene primers. Profiled with immunoSEQ multiplex PCR; TCRdb holds only in-frame clones, not every one. The DNA was the basis for D and trimming; V, J and clone size are from that table. The table shows under 200,000 clones, with about 88% occurring only once. There are 18 residues in the CDR3. The germline V gene encodes CDR1 SGDLS and CDR2 YYNGEE. V was pared by 0 bases and J by 6 bases, with 24 bases between. Sequenced material: peripheral blood. The rearrangement joins TRBV9 to TRBJ1-2; D is undetermined. This clonotype originated in a man in his forties with active or convalescent COVID-19. CDR3 coding DNA: TGTGCCAGCAGCGTAGGGTACGATCAGAGGGAGGGAATTCATGGCTACACCTTC. Translation: CASSVGYDQREGIHGYTF.